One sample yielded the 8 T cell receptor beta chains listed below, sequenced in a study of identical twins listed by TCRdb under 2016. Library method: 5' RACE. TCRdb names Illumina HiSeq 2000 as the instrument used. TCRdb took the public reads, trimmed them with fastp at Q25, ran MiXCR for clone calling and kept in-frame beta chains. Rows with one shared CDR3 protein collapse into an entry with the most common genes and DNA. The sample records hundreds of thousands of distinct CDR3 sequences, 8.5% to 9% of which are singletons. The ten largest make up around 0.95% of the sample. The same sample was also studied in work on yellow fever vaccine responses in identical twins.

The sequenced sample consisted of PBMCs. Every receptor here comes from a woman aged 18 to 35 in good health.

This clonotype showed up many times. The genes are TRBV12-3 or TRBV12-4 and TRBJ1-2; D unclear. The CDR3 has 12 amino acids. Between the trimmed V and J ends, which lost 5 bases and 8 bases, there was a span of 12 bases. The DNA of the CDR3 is TGTGCCAGCAGTGATCTCGAGCCCGGCTACACCTTC. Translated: CASSDLEPGYTF.

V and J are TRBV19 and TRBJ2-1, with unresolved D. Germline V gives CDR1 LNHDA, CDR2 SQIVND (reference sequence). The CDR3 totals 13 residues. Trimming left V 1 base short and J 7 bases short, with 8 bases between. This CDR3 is CASSIVSGNEQFF. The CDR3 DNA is TGTGCCAGTAGTATAGTATCCGGGAATGAGCAGTTCTTC.

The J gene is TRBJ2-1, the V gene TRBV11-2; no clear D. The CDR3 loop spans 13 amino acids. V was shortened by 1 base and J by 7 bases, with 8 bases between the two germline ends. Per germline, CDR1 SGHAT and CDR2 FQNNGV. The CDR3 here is CASSLAATNEQFF. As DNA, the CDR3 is TGTGCCAGCAGCTTAGCCGCTACTAATGAGCAGTTCTTC.

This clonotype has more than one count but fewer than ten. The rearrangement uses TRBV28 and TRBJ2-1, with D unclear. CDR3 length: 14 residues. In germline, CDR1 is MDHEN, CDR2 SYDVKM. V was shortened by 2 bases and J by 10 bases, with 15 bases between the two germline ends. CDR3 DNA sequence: TGTGCCAGCAGTTTACCCTGGGAAAGCAGGGAGCAGTTCTTC. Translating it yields CASSLPWESREQFF. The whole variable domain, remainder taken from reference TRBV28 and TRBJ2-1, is DVKVTQSSRYLVKRTGEKVFLECVQDMDHENMFWYRQDPGLGLRLIYFSYDVKMKEKGDIPEGYSVSREKKERFSLILESASTNQTSMYLCASSLPWESREQFFGPGTRLTVL.

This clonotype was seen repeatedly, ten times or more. The CDR3 is CASSYSGGSYEQYF. The CDR3, as DNA: TGTGCCAGCAGTTACTCCGGCGGGAGCTACGAGCAGTACTTC. The chain links TRBV6-5 to TRBJ2-7; 7 positions match TRBD2. V lost 0 bases, J lost 3 bases, and 2 bases stayed unmatched. Germline assignment: CDR1 MNHEY and CDR2 SVGAGI. The CDR3 runs 14 residues.

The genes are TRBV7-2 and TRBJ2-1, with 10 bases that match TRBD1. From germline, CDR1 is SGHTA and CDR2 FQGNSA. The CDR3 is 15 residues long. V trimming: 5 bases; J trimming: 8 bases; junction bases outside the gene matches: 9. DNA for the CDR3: TGTGCCAGCAGCGGCGGGACAGGGGTACTCGATGAGCAGTTCTTC. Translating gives CASSGGTGVLDEQFF.

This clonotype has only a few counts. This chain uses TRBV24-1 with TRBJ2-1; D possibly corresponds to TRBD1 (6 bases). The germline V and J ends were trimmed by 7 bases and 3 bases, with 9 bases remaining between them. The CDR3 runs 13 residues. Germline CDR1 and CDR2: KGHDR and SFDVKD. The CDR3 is CATRGDIYNEQFF. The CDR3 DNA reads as TGTGCCACCAGAGGGGACATCTACAATGAGCAGTTCTTC.

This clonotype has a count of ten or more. In DNA form, the CDR3 reads TGCGCCAGCAGCCAAGAGGGTAGCGGGAGTTACAATGAGCAGTTCTTC. Translating gives CASSQEGSGSYNEQFF. The genes are TRBV4-3 and TRBJ2-1; 9 bases are shared with TRBD2. CDR3 length: 16 residues. V lost 0 bases and J lost 4; bases outside the gene matches: 4. Germline V gene data show CDR1 as LGHNA and CDR2 as YSLEER.